The 19 T cell receptor beta chains below all came from one sample that was sequenced in a study of cytomegalovirus exposure and HLA in healthy donors. A multiplex PCR was run with 60 Vbeta primers and 13 Jbeta primers. Sequencing was performed with immunoSEQ multiplex PCR; in TCRdb, only in-frame clones are kept and a portion is missing. Counted here are 100,000 to 150,000 clones, around 72% occurring once; the ten biggest clones make up approximately 1.5%. The sample comprised PBMCs. The receptors stem from a woman under 30 in good health and CMV-seronegative.

This clone has just one count. This chain joins TRBV5-4 and TRBJ1-2; no reliable D call. The V and J ends lost 2 bases and 4 bases respectively, with 21 bases between them. This CDR3 contains 17 residues. The germline V gene encodes CDR1 SGHNT and CDR2 YYREEE (reference sequence). CDR3 DNA sequence: TGTGCCAGCAGCTTACGGGGAGGACGAAGAAGTTCCTATGGCTACACCTTC. It specifies CASSLRGGRRSSYGYTF.

There are a few counts of this clone. The V call is TRBV6-6, the J call TRBJ2-5; D uncertain. Germline-derived CDR1 and CDR2 are MNHNY and SVGAGI (reference sequence). CDR3 length: 16 amino acids. V lost 2 bases to trimming and J lost 1 base, with 14 bases between them. CDR3: CASSYPQRDTQETQYF. CDR3 nucleotide sequence: TGTGCCAGCAGTTACCCCCAAAGAGACACCCAAGAGACCCAGTACTTC.

This CDR3 reads CASSLGGVYNEQFF. CDR3 bases: TGTGCCAGCAGCTTAGGCGGAGTTTACAATGAGCAGTTCTTC. V gene TRBV7-9 combines with J gene TRBJ2-1, with no clear D. The germline gives CDR1 SEHNR, CDR2 FQNEAQ (reference sequence). This CDR3 has 14 residues. Between the trimmed V and J ends, which lost 1 base and 4 bases, there was a span of 8 bases.

The rearrangement joins TRBV6-6 to TRBJ2-1; TRBD1 matches 8 bases. J lost 8 bases, V lost 5 bases, and 11 bases had no gene match. The CDR3 has 15 amino acids. Germline V gene data show CDR1 as MNHNY and CDR2 as SVGAGI (reference sequence). The CDR3 region has the DNA TGTGCCAGCAGTCTTAAACGGACAGGGTGGCATGAGCAGTTCTTC. This translates into CASSLKRTGWHEQFF.

This clone was recorded once. V is TRBV30 and J is TRBJ1-1; perhaps TRBD1 as D (5 bases). Germline CDR1 GTSNPN, CDR2 SVGIG (reference sequence). V lost 0 bases and J 4 bases, leaving 12 bases between the germline ends. The CDR3 contains 14 residues. CDR3 nucleotide sequence: TGTGCCTGGAGTGTAAGAATAAGGGGCACTGAAGCTTTCTTT. Amino acid sequence: CAWSVRIRGTEAFF.

The gene calls are TRBV27 and TRBJ1-1, with D possibly being TRBD1 (5 bases). The germline V and J ends were trimmed by 2 bases and 7 bases, with 11 bases remaining between them. The germline V gene encodes CDR1 MNHEY and CDR2 SMNVEV (reference sequence). CDR3 length: 13 amino acids. In DNA form, the CDR3 reads TGTGCCAGCAGTTTAGTCGGCCAGGGTGAAGCTTTCTTT. It yields the protein CASSLVGQGEAFF.

The rearrangement links TRBV4-2 to TRBJ2-1, with D possibly TRBD2 on 6 matching bases. V was cut by 0 bases and J by 9 bases, with 15 bases left in between. CDR3 length equals 15 residues. Germline values: CDR1 LGHNA, CDR2 YNFKEQ. The chain's CDR3 is CASSQDASDLREQFF. The CDR3 coding sequence is TGTGCCAGCAGCCAAGATGCTAGCGATCTTCGTGAGCAGTTCTTC.

This sequence joins TRBV6-1 and TRBJ1-2; D may be TRBD1 (6 bases). The V end lost 10 bases, the J end lost 6 bases, and 21 bases lay between the germline ends. This CDR3 region has 14 residues. CDR1 and CDR2 from the germline V gene are MNHNS and SASEGT. The CDR3 DNA sequence: TGTGCCACCTACGGCGGCAGGGGTAAAGATGGCTACACCTTC. It yields the protein CATYGGRGKDGYTF.

The V and J genes are TRBV27 and TRBJ2-7; 8 bases agree with TRBD1. The V gene's germline CDR1 is MNHEY and CDR2 SMNVEV (reference sequence). J lost 2 bases, V lost 7 bases, and 7 bases had no gene match. This CDR3 has 14 residues. The chain's CDR3 is CASINTGGPYEQYF. CDR3 in DNA: TGTGCCAGCATTAATACAGGGGGACCCTACGAGCAGTACTTC.

The chain carries TRBV30 and TRBJ2-3; 16 bases fit TRBD2. Trimming removed 0 bases from V and 6 bases from J; junction bases left unmatched: 3. CDR3 length: 16 residues. Looked up from germline, CDR1 is GTSNPN and CDR2 is SVGIG (reference sequence). The CDR3 region is CAWSVRGLAGGDTQYF. CDR3 bases: TGTGCCTGGAGTGTAAGGGGACTAGCGGGGGGGGATACGCAGTATTTT.

This clone was seen just once. The V call is TRBV5-4, the J call TRBJ1-5; D may be TRBD1 (5 bases). The CDR3 consists of 12 residues. In germline, CDR1 is SGHNT, CDR2 YYREEE (reference sequence). V was pared by 1 base and J by 6 bases, with 5 bases between. CDR3 DNA sequence: TGTGCCAGCAGCTTGAGGGGTCAGCCCCAGCATTTT. Its translation is CASSLRGQPQHF.

V gene TRBV5-4 combines with J gene TRBJ2-1; TRBD2 might be the D (5 bases). The germline V gene has CDR1 SGHNT and CDR2 YYREEE (reference sequence). The length of the CDR3 is 13 residues. V shed 4 bases and J shed 7 bases, with 12 bases lying between them. CDR3 sequence: CASSLARANEQFF. The CDR3 nucleotides are TGTGCCAGCAGCCTCGCGCGGGCAAATGAGCAGTTCTTC.

This chain uses TRBV4-1 with TRBJ2-2; D remains ambiguous. The CDR3 length is 16 residues. Trimming took 5 bases from V and 0 from J, leaving 13 bases between them. The germline CDR1 and CDR2 sequences are MGHRA and YSYEKL. CDR3 loop: CASSSADNPNTGELFF. In DNA form, the CDR3 reads TGCGCCAGCAGCTCGGCAGACAACCCGAACACCGGGGAGCTGTTTTTT.

A few counts support this clone. CDR3 protein: CASSRSTVPGELFF. DNA of the CDR3: TGTGCCAGCAGCCGTTCCACGGTACCCGGGGAGCTGTTTTTT. The V and J genes are TRBV7-9 and TRBJ2-2; D call uncertain. The V end lost 5 bases, the J end lost 6 bases, and 13 bases lay between the germline ends. The CDR3 contains 14 residues. Per germline, CDR1 SEHNR and CDR2 FQNEAQ (reference sequence).

The V and J genes are TRBV29-1 and TRBJ1-2; D possibly corresponds to TRBD1 (6 bases). From germline, CDR1 is SQVTM and CDR2 ANQGSEA. The germline V and J ends were trimmed by 0 bases and 5 bases, with 13 bases remaining between them. CDR3 length: 14 residues. The chain's CDR3 is CSVEDRTEWYGYTF. CDR3 sequence (DNA): TGCAGCGTTGAAGATCGGACAGAGTGGTATGGCTACACCTTC.

The rearrangement links TRBV30 to TRBJ2-1, with TRBD2 identical over 10 bases. After removal of 3 bases from V and 1 base from J, the junction contained 3 bases not matched to a gene. Germline lookup yields CDR1 GTSNPN and CDR2 SVGIG (reference sequence). CDR3 size: 15 residues. CDR3 sequence (DNA): TGTGCCTGGAGGAGTAGCGGGAGGTCCTACAATGAGCAGTTCTTC. Translating gives CAWRSSGRSYNEQFF.

This clone has only a few counts. The chain uses TRBV30 and TRBJ2-4; 9 positions agree with TRBD1. The CDR3 spans 15 residues. J was trimmed by 8 bases and V by 0 bases; bases with no gene match: 8. Germline CDR1 GTSNPN, CDR2 SVGIG (reference sequence). The CDR3 coding sequence is TGTGCCTGGAGTGTAAGGGGGACAGGGATGCACATTCAGTACTTC. Its protein is CAWSVRGTGMHIQYF.

DNA of the CDR3: TGTGCCACCAGCAGAGGACTAGCGGGAGCTCGAGAGCAGTACTTC. It is translated as CATSRGLAGAREQYF. The V and J genes are TRBV15 and TRBJ2-7, with TRBD2 matching 12 bases. V shed 1 base and J 7 bases; nucleotides not matched to a gene: 5. Germline CDR1 is LNHNV and CDR2 is YYDKDF (reference sequence). This CDR3 has 15 residues.

This clone was observed a handful of times. This sequence joins TRBV27 and TRBJ2-2; 9 bases are a match to TRBD1. With 6 bases clipped from V and 2 bases from J, the junction kept 4 bases outside the gene matches. Germline CDR1 MNHEY, CDR2 SMNVEV (reference sequence). This CDR3 spans 15 amino acids. CDR3 protein: CASRTGQGNTGELFF. The CDR3 coding sequence is TGTGCCAGCAGGACGGGACAGGGAAACACCGGGGAGCTGTTTTTT.